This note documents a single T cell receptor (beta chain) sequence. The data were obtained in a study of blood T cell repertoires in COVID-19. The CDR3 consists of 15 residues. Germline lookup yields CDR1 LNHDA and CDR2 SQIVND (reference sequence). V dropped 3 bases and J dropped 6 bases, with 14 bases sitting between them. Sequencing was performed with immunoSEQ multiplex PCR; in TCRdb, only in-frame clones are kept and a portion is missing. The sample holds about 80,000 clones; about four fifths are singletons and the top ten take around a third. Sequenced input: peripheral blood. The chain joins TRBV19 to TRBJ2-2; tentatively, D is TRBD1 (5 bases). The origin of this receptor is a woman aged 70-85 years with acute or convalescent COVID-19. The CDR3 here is CASSIRQFMSGELFF. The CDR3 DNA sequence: TGTGCCAGTAGTATCCGACAGTTTATGTCCGGGGAGCTGTTTTTT.